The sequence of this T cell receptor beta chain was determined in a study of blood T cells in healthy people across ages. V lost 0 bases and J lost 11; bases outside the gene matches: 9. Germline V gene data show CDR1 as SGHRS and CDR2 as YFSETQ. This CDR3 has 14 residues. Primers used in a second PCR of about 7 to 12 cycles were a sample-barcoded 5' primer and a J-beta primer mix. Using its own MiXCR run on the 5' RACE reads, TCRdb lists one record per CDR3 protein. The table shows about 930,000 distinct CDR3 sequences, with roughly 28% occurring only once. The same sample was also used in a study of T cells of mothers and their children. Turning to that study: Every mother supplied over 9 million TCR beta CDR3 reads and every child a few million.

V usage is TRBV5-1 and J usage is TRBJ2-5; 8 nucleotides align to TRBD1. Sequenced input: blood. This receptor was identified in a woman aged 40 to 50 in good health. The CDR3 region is CASSLGTGYGEQYF. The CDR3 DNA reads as TGCGCCAGCAGCTTGGGGACAGGGTACGGTGAGCAGTACTTC.